Listed below are T cell receptor beta chains from one sample, sequenced in a study of blood T cell repertoires in COVID-19. TCRdb's table, derived via immunoSEQ multiplex PCR, lists solely in-frame clones and lacks some. The sample has 150,000 to 200,000 clones; approximately 86% are singletons. The sequenced material came from peripheral blood. The receptor set was obtained from a woman aged 40-49 years with COVID-19, enrolled during active disease. Both conserved end residues are trimmed from each CDR3.

V: TRBV5-1; CDR3: ASSLDTGLAEAF
V: TRBV27; CDR3: ASSSREGGYT
V: TRBV19; CDR3: ASSITGTLGYGYT
V: TRBV11-2; CDR3: ASSQTGSSNYGYT
V: TRBV7-8; CDR3: ASSSLNQPQH
V: TRBV7-3; CDR3: ASSLSSTLANTGELF
V: TRBV5-5; CDR3: ASSLDGQEVYGYT
V: TRBV4-2; CDR3: ASSLRSENTEAF
V: TRBV4-1; CDR3: ASSQDPGLRPQH
V: TRBV29-1; CDR3: SVEGLGGDEKLF
V: TRBV24-1; CDR3: ATSDTGTSGNNEQF
V: TRBV11-2; CDR3: ASTPNVGDYEQY
V: TRBV5-1; CDR3: ASSLVAGATGELF
V: TRBV9; CDR3: ASSGTGGNEQF
V: TRBV19; CDR3: ASSISGRASNEQF
V: TRBV14; CDR3: ASSQLSGRGPRDEQF
V: TRBV7-8; CDR3: ASSPQGWSHAKNIQY
V: TRBV6-5; CDR3: ASSYSPQGTIY
V: TRBV14; CDR3: ASSQELGLATDTQY
V: TRBV9; CDR3: ASSLRDRDGYT
V: TRBV19; CDR3: ASSPWTGSSGANVLT
V: TRBV14; CDR3: ASSQVRGSTETQY
V: TRBV7-8; CDR3: ASSQWTGRTDTQY
V: TRBV5-4; CDR3: ASTLGGGTGVGTQY
V: TRBV18; CDR3: ASSPGATGELF
V: TRBV25-1; CDR3: ASSDATGYNEQF
V: TRBV6-4; CDR3: ASSPTSGGYNEQF
V: TRBV18; CDR3: ASSPRQVPSAEAF
V: TRBV11-2; CDR3: ASSFSVRVTGELF
V: TRBV10-1; CDR3: ASSPGLAVQF
V: TRBV5-6; CDR3: ASSPLGADDGANVLT
V: TRBV5-1; CDR3: ASSSGGGPLNEQF